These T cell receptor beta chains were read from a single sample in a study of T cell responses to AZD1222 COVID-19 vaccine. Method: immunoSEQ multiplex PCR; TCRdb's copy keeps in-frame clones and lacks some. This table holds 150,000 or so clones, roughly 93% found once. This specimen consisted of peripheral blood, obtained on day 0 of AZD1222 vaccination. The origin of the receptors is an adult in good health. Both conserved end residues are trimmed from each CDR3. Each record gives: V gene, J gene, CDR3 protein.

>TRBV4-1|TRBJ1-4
ASSQLRAGLGEKLF
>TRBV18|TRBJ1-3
ASSITTGQVSGNTIY
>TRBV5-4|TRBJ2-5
ASSLDPQETQY
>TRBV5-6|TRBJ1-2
ASSLVSGQGAGHGYT
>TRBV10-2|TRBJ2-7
ASNPTSGRPYEQY
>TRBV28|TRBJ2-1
ASSPPSLEQF
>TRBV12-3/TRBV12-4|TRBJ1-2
ASSLDRHGYT
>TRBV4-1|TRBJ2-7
ASSQDSVSATYEQY
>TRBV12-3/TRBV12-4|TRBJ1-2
ASSLTGLYGYT
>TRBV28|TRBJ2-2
ASSQTGDTGELF